The 32 T cell receptor beta chains given below trace back to one sample, sequenced in a study of shared clonotypes between healthy human individuals. The data were produced by immunoSEQ multiplex PCR, yet TCRdb's version contains in-frame clones alone and is incomplete. The table records roughly 640,000 clones, 97% of them present only once. Input material: naive CD4+ T cells sorted from blood. Subset described: CD45RA+ positively selected. The origin of the receptors is a young woman in good health.

The CDR3 DNA reads as TGTGCCAGCAGCCTCCCGGGGGGCAATGGAAACACCATATATTTT. This gives the protein CASSLPGGNGNTIYF. The rearrangement joins TRBV13 to TRBJ1-3; TRBD1 is a possible D gene (6 bases). V shed 5 bases and J shed 3 bases, with 14 bases lying between them. The germline V gene has CDR1 PRHDT and CDR2 FYEKMQ (reference sequence). The CDR3 spans 15 residues.

V is TRBV9 and J is TRBJ2-7, with a possible D match to TRBD2 (6 bases). The CDR3 is made up of 18 amino acids. Between the trimmed V and J ends, which lost 1 base and 2 bases, there was a span of 22 bases. Germline CDR1 is SGDLS and CDR2 is YYNGEE. The CDR3 sequence is CASSVYPPPGTDTYEQYF. The CDR3 nucleotides read TGTGCCAGCAGCGTATACCCCCCGCCCGGGACTGACACCTACGAGCAGTACTTC.

On this clone: Other DNA variants within this sample encode the same CDR3. The genes are TRBV2 and TRBJ1-1; TRBD1 matches at 7 bases. J lost 2 bases, V lost 7 bases, and 4 bases had no gene match. CDR3 size: 13 residues. Germline lookup yields CDR1 SNHLY and CDR2 FYNNEI. The CDR3: CASNRQGNTEAFF. The CDR3 coding sequence is TGTGCCAGCAACCGACAGGGAAACACTGAAGCTTTCTTT.

This clone has a single count. This chain connects TRBV2 to TRBJ2-3; D may match TRBD1 or TRBD2 (5 bases each). Trimming took 4 bases from V and 7 from J, leaving 12 bases between them. Germline CDR1 SNHLY, CDR2 FYNNEI. The CDR3 runs 13 residues. Here the CDR3 reads CASSAGTANTQYF. In DNA form, the CDR3 reads TGTGCCAGCAGTGCTGGGACGGCCAATACGCAGTATTTT.

This clone has only one observation. This chain uses TRBV7-9 with TRBJ2-5; D is perhaps TRBD1 or TRBD2 (5 bases each). The V end lost 10 bases, the J end lost 2 bases, and 11 bases lay between the germline ends. Germline V lookup: CDR1 SEHNR, CDR2 FQNEAQ (reference sequence). The CDR3 loop spans 12 amino acids. CDR3 DNA sequence: TGTGCCACCGGGGCAGATCAAGAGACCCAGTACTTC. It specifies CATGADQETQYF. Filled out from reference TRBV7-9 and TRBJ2-5, the complete variable domain reads DTGVSQNPRHKITKRGQNVTFRCDPISEHNRLYWYRQTLGQGPEFLTYFQNEAQLEKSRLLSDRFSAERPKGSFSTLEIQRTEQGDSAMYLCATGADQETQYFGPGTRLLVL.

The V gene is TRBV5-4, the J gene TRBJ2-1; 9 bases align to TRBD2. The CDR3 runs 15 residues. Germline CDR1 and CDR2: SGHNT and YYREEE (reference sequence). Trimming removed 3 bases from V and 7 bases from J; junction bases left unmatched: 8. CDR3 loop: CASSSNSGRRNEQFF. The CDR3 coding sequence is TGTGCCAGCAGCTCCAATAGCGGGAGAAGGAATGAGCAGTTCTTC. Full variable domain (outside the CDR3, taken from reference TRBV5-4 and TRBJ2-1): ETGVTQSPTHLIKTRGQQVTLRCSSQSGHNTVSWYQQALGQGPQFIFQYYREEENGRGNFPPRFSGLQFPNYSSELNVNALELDDSALYLCASSSNSGRRNEQFFGPGTRLTVL.

The gene calls are TRBV6-1 and TRBJ2-5; 11 bases fit TRBD2. The CDR3 totals 16 residues. Germline V gene data show CDR1 as MNHNS and CDR2 as SASEGT. V was pared by 6 bases and J by 6 bases, with 12 bases of the junction left unmatched. The CDR3 DNA follows: TGTGCCAGCAGGGAATCCGGGACTAGCGGAAAGAAGACCCAGTACTTC. Its protein is CASRESGTSGKKTQYF.

This clone was observed once. The genes are TRBV7-9 and TRBJ1-4, with 8 bases fitting TRBD1. The germline V gene has CDR1 SEHNR and CDR2 FQNEAQ (reference sequence). V gave up 3 bases and J gave up 3 bases; unmatched junction bases: 6. CDR3 length: 16 residues. CDR3 in DNA: TGTGCCAGCAGCTTCACGGACAGGGACGCTAATGAAAAACTGTTTTTT. This sequence encodes CASSFTDRDANEKLFF.

V gene TRBV5-6 combines with J gene TRBJ2-5, with TRBD2 as a possible D gene (7 bases). Germline V CDR1 and CDR2: SGHDT, YYEEEE. This CDR3 spans 16 amino acids. V was pared by 0 bases and J by 4 bases, with 16 bases between. In DNA form, the CDR3 reads TGTGCCAGCAGCTTGGGGGGGGCCGGACTAGGAGAGACCCAGTACTTC. It encodes CASSLGGAGLGETQYF. Full variable domain (outside the CDR3, taken from reference TRBV5-6 and TRBJ2-5): DAGVTQSPTHLIKTRGQQVTLRCSPKSGHDTVSWYQQALGQGPQFIFQYYEEEERQRGNFPDRFSGHQFPNYSSELNVNALLLGDSALYLCASSLGGAGLGETQYFGPGTRLLVL.

This clone has only one observation. This sequence joins TRBV5-5 and TRBJ1-3; TRBD1 is a possible D gene (6 bases). The CDR3 runs 16 residues. Germline lookup yields CDR1 SGHKS and CDR2 YYEKEE (reference sequence). Trimming removed 0 bases from V and 0 bases from J, with 10 bases in between. This chain's CDR3 is CASSLVGQSSGNTIYF. CDR3 DNA sequence: TGTGCCAGCAGCTTGGTTGGACAGAGCTCTGGAAACACCATATATTTT.

This CDR3 reads CASSPTVGPEAFF. CDR3 nucleotide sequence: TGTGCCAGCAGTCCGACGGTGGGACCTGAAGCTTTCTTT. The gene calls are TRBV27 and TRBJ1-1, with D possibly being TRBD1 (5 bases). This CDR3 comprises 13 residues. Germline V lookup: CDR1 MNHEY, CDR2 SMNVEV (reference sequence). V was clipped by 5 bases and J by 6 bases, with 13 bases between them.

V and J are TRBV19 and TRBJ1-2; D is possibly TRBD1 (6 bases). Trimming removed 6 bases from V and 3 bases from J, with 14 bases in between. This CDR3 spans 14 amino acids. Germline assignment: CDR1 LNHDA and CDR2 SQIVND (reference sequence). The chain's CDR3 is CASRSGGLHYGYTF. DNA for the CDR3: TGTGCCAGTAGGTCGGGGGGGCTCCACTATGGCTACACCTTC.

This chain links TRBV5-8 with TRBJ1-2; possibly TRBD1 for D (5 bases). The CDR3 runs to 15 residues. In germline, CDR1 is SGHTS, CDR2 YDEGEE. Trimming took off 0 bases at V and 8 bases at J, with 17 bases between the two ends. The CDR3 nucleotides read TGTGCCAGCAGCTTGGGGGATGTATTTGGGGCCGGCTACACCTTC. Translation gives CASSLGDVFGAGYTF.

The V gene is TRBV4-1, the J gene TRBJ2-7; the D is unclear. Germline-derived CDR1 and CDR2 are MGHRA and YSYEKL. CDR3 length: 14 residues. The V end lost 0 bases, the J end lost 2 bases, and 8 bases lay between the germline ends. For the CDR3, the DNA is TGCGCCAGCAGCCAAGAGCACAGACCCTACGAGCAGTACTTC. Encoded protein: CASSQEHRPYEQYF.

V is TRBV28 and J is TRBJ2-1; 7 bases are shared with TRBD2. Germline trimming cut 5 bases from V and 7 bases from J; bases unmatched to any gene: 17. In germline, CDR1 is MDHEN, CDR2 SYDVKM. The CDR3 runs 17 residues. In DNA, the CDR3 is TGTGCCAGCAGTCTTGGGGTGGCAGCGGGAAGGTTTAATGAGCAGTTCTTC. Amino acids: CASSLGVAAGRFNEQFF.

This chain links TRBV18 with TRBJ2-1; a weak D match, TRBD2 (6 bases). The V end lost 6 bases, the J end lost 5 bases, and 14 bases lay between the germline ends. The CDR3 is 14 residues long. The V gene's germline CDR1 is KGHSH and CDR2 LQKENI. As DNA, the CDR3 is TGTGCCAGCTCGCCGGGACTTTATCACAATGAGCAGTTCTTC. Translating it yields CASSPGLYHNEQFF.

The rearrangement joins TRBV6-6 to TRBJ1-1; D is unresolved. Trimming left V 5 bases short and J 0 bases short, with 7 bases between. The CDR3 covers 13 residues. Per the germline V gene, CDR1 is MNHNY and CDR2 is SVGAGI (reference sequence). This chain's CDR3 is CASSRLVNTEAFF. The CDR3 nucleotides are TGTGCCAGCAGTCGACTGGTGAACACTGAAGCTTTCTTT.

The chain uses TRBV28 and TRBJ2-3; TRBD1 matches at 8 bases. The germline V gene has CDR1 MDHEN and CDR2 SYDVKM. Unmatched junction bases numbered 6, after V lost 5 bases and J lost 2 bases. This CDR3 is built from 15 residues. The CDR3 sequence is CASSAQGDFTDTQYF. CDR3 nucleotide sequence: TGTGCCAGCAGTGCACAGGGGGATTTCACAGATACGCAGTATTTT.

This clone has a handful of counts. The chain uses TRBV5-1 and TRBJ1-1; D not certain. Trimming removed 4 bases from V and 0 bases from J, with 7 bases in between. The CDR3 length is 13 residues. The germline V gene encodes CDR1 SGHRS and CDR2 YFSETQ. CDR3 amino acids: CASSVGLNTEAFF. The CDR3 DNA sequence: TGCGCCAGCAGCGTGGGGTTGAACACTGAAGCTTTCTTT.

The rearrangement uses TRBV18 and TRBJ1-2; 9 positions match TRBD1. The trim removed 2 bases at V and 5 bases at J, leaving 6 bases unmatched. Germline assignment: CDR1 KGHSH and CDR2 LQKENI. This CDR3 region has 15 residues. CDR3 residues: CASSPVGQGEYGYTF. The CDR3 nucleotides read TGTGCCAGCTCACCAGTGGGACAGGGAGAATATGGCTACACCTTC. Full variable domain (rest looked up from reference TRBV18 and TRBJ1-2): NAGVMQNPRHLVRRRGQEARLRCSPMKGHSHVYWYRQLPEEGLKFMVYLQKENIIDESGMPKERFSAEFPKEGPSILRIQQVVRGDSAAYFCASSPVGQGEYGYTFGSGTRLTVV.

CDR3 in amino acids: CASSLAGGLDSPYEQYF. CDR3 bases: TGTGCCAGCAGCTTAGCAGGAGGATTGGACTCCCCGTACGAGCAGTACTTC. The rearrangement uses TRBV11-2 and TRBJ2-7, with D possibly matching TRBD2 (5 bases). The germline V and J ends were trimmed by 1 base and 4 bases, with 20 bases remaining between them. The CDR3 runs 17 residues. CDR1 is SGHAT, CDR2 FQNNGV, per germline.

This clone was detected once. This CDR3 is CASSIVVSEQFF. As DNA, the CDR3 is TGTGCCAGTAGTATAGTTGTGAGTGAGCAGTTCTTC. V gene TRBV19 combines with J gene TRBJ2-1; D is undetermined. V shed 1 base and J shed 9 bases, with 7 bases lying between them. CDR3 size: 12 residues. Germline loops: CDR1 LNHDA, CDR2 SQIVND (reference sequence).

For the CDR3, the DNA is TGTGCCAGCAGTTTTATTTCGGCAGGGGTACGTGATCAGCCCCAGCATTTT. Its protein is CASSFISAGVRDQPQHF. The V call is TRBV27, the J call TRBJ1-5; D might be TRBD1 (6 bases). Germline V CDR1 and CDR2: MNHEY, SMNVEV (reference sequence). Trimming removed 3 bases at V and 5 bases at J, with 20 bases between. The CDR3 spans 17 residues.

The J gene is TRBJ1-1, the V gene TRBV5-4, with 7 bases aligning to TRBD1. V shed 3 bases, J shed 1 base, and the junction held 3 bases outside the gene matches. There are 14 residues in the CDR3. Germline assignment: CDR1 SGHNT and CDR2 YYREEE (reference sequence). CDR3 nucleotides: TGTGCCAGCAGCTCACGGGACAGGAACACTGAAGCTTTCTTT. Residues: CASSSRDRNTEAFF. The variable domain in full, completed from reference TRBV5-4 and TRBJ1-1, reads ETGVTQSPTHLIKTRGQQVTLRCSSQSGHNTVSWYQQALGQGPQFIFQYYREEENGRGNFPPRFSGLQFPNYSSELNVNALELDDSALYLCASSSRDRNTEAFFGQGTRLTVV.

This clone was observed once. This chain uses TRBV7-9 with TRBJ1-6; tentatively, D is TRBD1 (6 bases). Germline CDR1 is SEHNR and CDR2 is FQNEAQ (reference sequence). The length of the CDR3 is 13 residues. V was cut by 8 bases and J by 4 bases, with 9 bases left in between. The CDR3 DNA is TGTGCCAGCGTGGGGGCGTATAATTCACCCCTCCACTTT. Its protein is CASVGAYNSPLHF.

The CDR3 DNA reads TGTGCCAGCAGGGTTAGGGGCCAGGTCGGGAACACTGAAGCTTTCTTT. Translated: CASRVRGQVGNTEAFF. The chain employs TRBV28 and TRBJ1-1; tentative D call: TRBD1 (5 bases). The ends were cut back, 6 bases at V and 1 base at J, with 18 bases in the middle. This CDR3 has 16 amino acids. Germline V gene lookup returns CDR1 MDHEN and CDR2 SYDVKM.

The chain is built from TRBV4-2 and TRBJ2-5; D is unclear. This CDR3 region has 13 residues. Trimming shortened V by 0 bases and J by 5 bases, and 7 bases separated the two germline ends. Germline assignment: CDR1 LGHNA and CDR2 YNFKEQ. CDR3 amino acids: CASSQDKRETQYF. The CDR3 DNA is TGTGCCAGCAGCCAAGACAAACGTGAGACCCAGTACTTC.

J is TRBJ2-6 and V is TRBV7-6; D is unclear. There are 16 residues in the CDR3. Trimming stripped 0 bases from V and 0 bases from J, with 6 bases between. In germline, CDR1 is SGHVS, CDR2 FNYEAQ. This CDR3 is CASSLAEGSGANVLTF. CDR3 sequence (DNA): TGTGCCAGCAGCTTAGCGGAAGGCTCTGGGGCCAACGTCCTGACTTTC.

The chain joins TRBV5-1 to TRBJ1-4; a weak D match, TRBD1 (6 bases). The CDR3 sequence is 15 residues long. Per the germline V gene, CDR1 is SGHRS and CDR2 is YFSETQ. Trimming removed 4 bases from V and 6 bases from J, with 16 bases in between. CDR3 amino acids: CASSPNREGYEKLFF. The CDR3 DNA reads TGCGCCAGCAGCCCAAACAGGGAAGGCTATGAAAAACTGTTTTTT.

This clone appeared once. The rearrangement joins TRBV7-8 to TRBJ2-7; 8 positions agree with TRBD2. The CDR3 consists of 16 residues. Losses at the gene ends were 3 bases for V and 0 bases for J; bases not matched to a gene: 7. CDR1 is SGHVS, CDR2 FQNEAQ, per germline. CDR3 DNA: TGTGCCAGCAGCTTTTCTAGCGGGCACCCCTCCTACGAGCAGTACTTC. As protein: CASSFSSGHPSYEQYF.

CDR3 sequence: CASSRDRGNYNEQFF. The CDR3 DNA reads TGTGCCAGCAGCCGCGACAGGGGGAACTACAATGAGCAGTTCTTC. This rearrangement joins TRBV2 to TRBJ2-1, with 9 positions matching TRBD1. This CDR3 region has 15 residues. V gave up 6 bases and J gave up 3 bases; unmatched junction bases: 6. Germline-derived CDR1 and CDR2 are SNHLY and FYNNEI.

This CDR3 is CASSIDKNYGYTF. CDR3 in DNA: TGTGCCAGCAGCATTGACAAGAACTATGGCTACACCTTC. V and J are TRBV11-2 and TRBJ1-2; unclear D gene. The CDR3 sequence is 13 residues long. Germline CDR1 reads SGHAT; CDR2 reads FQNNGV. Trimming removed 5 bases at V and 2 bases at J, with 9 bases between. Using reference TRBV11-2 and TRBJ1-2 for the parts outside the CDR3, the full variable domain is EAGVAQSPRYKIIEKRQSVAFWCNPISGHATLYWYQQILGQGPKLLIQFQNNGVVDDSQLPKDRFSAERLKGVDSTLKIQPAKLEDSAVYLCASSIDKNYGYTFGSGTRLTVV.